These T cell receptor beta chains were read from a single sample in a study of blood T cell repertoires in COVID-19. Measured with immunoSEQ multiplex PCR; TCRdb has only the in-frame clones, and not every one. The sample shows fewer than 200,000 clones, roughly 87% of them seen only once. Sequencing was performed on PBMCs or T cells enriched from blood (not recorded which). All receptors come from a human donor with acute COVID-19. The donor label of this sample is uncertain. Each CDR3 is given with its conserved first and last residue. The D gene is left open where the match is weak. Expanded clones get a size class; other rows say once, few or many, or leave the size out.

TRBJ2-3,-,TRBD1,TRBV29-1,TGCAGCGTGACTCCGGGACAGGGGATCACAGATACGCAGTATTTT,CSVTPGQGITDTQYF
TRBJ2-3,few,TRBD2,TRBV7-7,TGTGCCAGCAGCGAAGGCTACGGGGGGAAGGTAGATACGCAGTATTTT,CASSEGYGGKVDTQYF
TRBJ2-2,-,TRBD1,TRBV10-3,TGTGCCATCAGGAAACAGGGGGCTGGCGGGGAGCTGTTTTTT,CAIRKQGAGGELFF
TRBJ2-7,-,-,TRBV15,TGTGCCACCAGCAGAGTCGAGAGGGGAGGCTACTACTACGAGCAGTACTTC,CATSRVERGGYYYEQYF
TRBJ1-4,few,-,TRBV19,TGTGCCAGTAGTATAGATCATCGAGCTAATGAAAAACTGTTTTTT,CASSIDHRANEKLFF
TRBJ1-5,few,-,TRBV1,TGCACCAGCAGCCAAGGGGCCCATAGGGGGACGAATCAGCCCCAGCATTTT,CTSSQGAHRGTNQPQHF
TRBJ1-1,-,TRBD1,TRBV18,TGTGCCAGCTCACCACCGGGACAGGGAGGAGCTTTCTTT,CASSPPGQGGAFF
TRBJ2-1,-,-,TRBV18,TGTGCCAGCTCACCACCGAGCGCCCGTGGGTTCGGTGAGCAGTTCTTC,CASSPPSARGFGEQFF
TRBJ2-2,-,-,TRBV11-2,TGTGCCAGCAGCTTAGAAATCTGGGGGCGCCGGACCGGGGAGCTGTTTTTT,CASSLEIWGRRTGELFF
TRBJ1-2,-,-,TRBV12-5,TGTGCTAGTGGTTGGCAGGGAACCCATGGCTACACCTTC,CASGWQGTHGYTF
TRBJ1-2,-,-,TRBV2,TGTGCCTCGAGGAGCGTAAAAAATGGCTACACCTTC,CASRSVKNGYTF
TRBJ2-2,-,TRBD2,TRBV5-4,TGTGCCAGCAGCTTGACTACAGCGGGGGATGCCGGGGAGCTGTTTTTT,CASSLTTAGDAGELFF
TRBJ1-2,-,TRBD1,TRBV6-1,TGTGCCAGCAGTGGAATTAAAATGAGTCCCGGGACAGCTAACTATGGCTACACCTTC,CASSGIKMSPGTANYGYTF
TRBJ2-7,-,TRBD1,TRBV18,TGTGCCAGCTCACCACCTGGGACAGGGGGCGAGCAGTACTTC,CASSPPGTGGEQYF
TRBJ2-5,-,TRBD2,TRBV5-6,TGTGCCAGCAGCTTGGATCTAGCGGGGGTACAAGAGACCCAGTACTTC,CASSLDLAGVQETQYF
TRBJ2-1,-,TRBD1,TRBV7-3,TGTGCCAGCAGCGCGTCCGGGACAGGGGAAAGGTTCTTC,CASSASGTGERFF
TRBJ2-5,-,-,TRBV18,TGTGCCAGCCATAAATCCGGGGAGTCCGAGACCCAGTACTTC,CASHKSGESETQYF
TRBJ2-7,-,-,TRBV9,TGTGCCAGCAGCGTAGGCACCGGGGACATCTCCTACGAGCAGTACTTC,CASSVGTGDISYEQYF
TRBJ2-2,-,-,TRBV27,TGTGCCAGCAGTTTAATTGGGGGCCCAAACACCGGGGAGCTGTTTTTT,CASSLIGGPNTGELFF
TRBJ1-2,once,TRBD1,TRBV5-6,TGTGCCAGCAGCATACCCGGGACAGGGGGTAACGGCTACACCTTC,CASSIPGTGGNGYTF
TRBJ1-1,-,TRBD1,TRBV7-3,TGTGCCAGCAGCTTCGGGACAGCGAACACTGAAGCTTTCTTT,CASSFGTANTEAFF
TRBJ1-5,-,TRBD1,TRBV7-9,TGTGCCAGCAGCTCGGAGACAGGGCTCAATCAGCCCCAGCATTTT,CASSSETGLNQPQHF
TRBJ1-2,-,TRBD1,TRBV4-1,TGCGCCAGCAGCCAAGCCGGGGACAGCTATGGCTACACCTTC,CASSQAGDSYGYTF
TRBJ1-2,-,-,TRBV19,TGTGCCACCAAGGGGGGGTTCTATGGCTACACCTTC,CATKGGFYGYTF
TRBJ1-2,-,-,TRBV30,TGTGCCTGGGGGAGAAGGGGCTCCTATGGCTACACCTTC,CAWGRRGSYGYTF
TRBJ2-3,few,-,TRBV5-1,TGCGCCAGCAGCCCCGTGACAGGCGCCATCACAGATACGCAGTATTTT,CASSPVTGAITDTQYF
TRBJ2-2,few,TRBD2,TRBV3-1/TRBV3-2,TGTGCCAGCAGCCTATCCACCGGGACTAGCGGGGTAGGGACCGGGGAGCTGTTTTTT,CASSLSTGTSGVGTGELFF
TRBJ1-2,-,-,TRBV19,TGTGCCAGTAGTATAGCGCCGGGCTATGGCTACACCTTC,CASSIAPGYGYTF
TRBJ2-4,once,-,TRBV6-5,TGTGCCAGCAGTTACAGCGGGTCGGGGGGCCCTCCCCTTCAGTACTTC,CASSYSGSGGPPLQYF
TRBJ1-1,-,-,TRBV5-1,TGCGCCAGCAGCTTGGCCCCAGGGGTGAACACTGAAGCTTTCTTT,CASSLAPGVNTEAFF
TRBJ2-2,-,-,TRBV13,TGTGCCAGCGGACTAACGAACACCGGGGAGCTGTTTTTT,CASGLTNTGELFF
TRBJ2-7,few,TRBD1,TRBV6-5,TGTGCCAGCAGGAATGGACAGGGGATCCACGAGCAGTACTTC,CASRNGQGIHEQYF
TRBJ2-2,-,-,TRBV21-1,TGTGCCAGCAGCCCCCAAGTTGCAGGGCGGAACACCGGGGAGCTGTTTTTT,CASSPQVAGRNTGELFF
TRBJ1-4,-,TRBD1,TRBV5-8,TGTGCCAGCAGCTCGGGACAGGGGAATGAAAAACTGTTTTTT,CASSSGQGNEKLFF
TRBJ1-2,-,-,TRBV6-5,TGTGCCAGCCTACAGTTTAACTATGGCTACACCTTC,CASLQFNYGYTF
TRBJ2-1,-,TRBD1,TRBV27,TGTGCCAGCAGTCCCGGGACAGGGGCAAATGAGCAGTTCTTC,CASSPGTGANEQFF
TRBJ1-2,few,-,TRBV19,TGTGCCAGTAGCAACGGAGGGGTGCGCGGCTACACCTTC,CASSNGGVRGYTF
TRBJ2-3,-,TRBD2,TRBV29-1,TGCAGCGTGAAGGGCGCTAGCGGGGGGGCAGGTACGCAGTATTTT,CSVKGASGGAGTQYF
TRBJ2-4,-,TRBD1,TRBV9,TGTGCCAGCAGCACGTGGGGACAGGTTTTAAACATTCAGTACTTC,CASSTWGQVLNIQYF
TRBJ2-1,-,-,TRBV3-1/TRBV3-2,TGTGCCAGCAGCCAGAACAAAGAGCTAGACAATGAGCAGTTCTTC,CASSQNKELDNEQFF
TRBJ2-1,-,-,TRBV6-1,TGTGCCAGCAGTGAAGCGCAAGGAGGGTACAATGAGCAGTTCTTC,CASSEAQGGYNEQFF
TRBJ1-3,-,TRBD1,TRBV19,TGTGCCAGTAGTGTGGGGACAGACGGAAACACCATATATTTT,CASSVGTDGNTIYF
TRBJ1-5,-,-,TRBV12-3/TRBV12-4,TGTGCCAGCAGCAGGCAGATCCGGCCCCAGCATTTT,CASSRQIRPQHF
TRBJ1-1,-,TRBD1,TRBV19,TGTGCCAGTAGTCCCCAGGGGGCAAACACTGAAGCTTTCTTT,CASSPQGANTEAFF
TRBJ1-2,-,-,TRBV29-1,TGCAGCGTTGAAGACGGGTCGGGGGGCGGCTATGGCTACACCTTC,CSVEDGSGGGYGYTF
TRBJ2-5,-,-,TRBV9,TGTGCCAGCAGCCCCTTGAGGAGTAGAGGGCAAGAGACCCAGTACTTC,CASSPLRSRGQETQYF
TRBJ1-2,-,TRBD1,TRBV19,TGTGCCAGTAGTCCTTCGACAGGGGGCGTCTATGGCTACACCTTC,CASSPSTGGVYGYTF
TRBJ1-4,-,TRBD1,TRBV2,TGTGCCAGCAGTGATCGTGGACAGGCTCTTTTT,CASSDRGQALF
TRBJ2-7,-,-,TRBV7-6,TGTGCCAGCAGCTTGGGTAGGAGCTCCTACGAGCAGTACTTC,CASSLGRSSYEQYF
TRBJ1-1,-,-,TRBV13,TGTGCCAGCAGCCGCGATGAAGCTTTCTTT,CASSRDEAFF
TRBJ1-3,-,-,TRBV9,TGTGCCAGCGAGGGGGCTGGAAACACCATATATTTT,CASEGAGNTIYF